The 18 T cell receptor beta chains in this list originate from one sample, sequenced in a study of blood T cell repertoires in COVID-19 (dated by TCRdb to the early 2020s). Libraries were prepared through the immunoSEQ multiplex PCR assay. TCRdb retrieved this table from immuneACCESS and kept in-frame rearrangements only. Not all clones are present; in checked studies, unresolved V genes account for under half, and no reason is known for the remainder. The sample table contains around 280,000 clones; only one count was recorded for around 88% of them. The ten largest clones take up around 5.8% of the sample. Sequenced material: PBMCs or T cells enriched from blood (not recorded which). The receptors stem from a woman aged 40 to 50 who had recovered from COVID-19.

The CDR3, as DNA: TGTGCCAGCAGCGTAGCACAGGCGCCCTACGAGCAGTACTTC. It specifies CASSVAQAPYEQYF. The chain uses TRBV9 and TRBJ2-7; the D gene is possibly TRBD1 (5 bases). Per the germline V gene, CDR1 is SGDLS and CDR2 is YYNGEE. V lost 0 bases, J lost 2 bases, and 9 bases lay in between. The CDR3 has 14 residues. Looking up the rest from reference TRBV9 and TRBJ2-7 gives the full variable domain: DSGVTQTPKHLITATGQRVTLRCSPRSGDLSVYWYQQSLDQGLQFLIQYYNGEERAKGNILERFSAQQFPDLHSELNLSSLELGDSALYFCASSVAQAPYEQYFGPGTRLTVT.

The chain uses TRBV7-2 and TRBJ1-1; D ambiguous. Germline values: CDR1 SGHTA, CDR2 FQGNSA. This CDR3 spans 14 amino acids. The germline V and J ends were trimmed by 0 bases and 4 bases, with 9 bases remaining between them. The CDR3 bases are TGTGCCAGCAGCTTAGCTTCTGCGGCCACTGAAGCTTTCTTT. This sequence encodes CASSLASAATEAFF.

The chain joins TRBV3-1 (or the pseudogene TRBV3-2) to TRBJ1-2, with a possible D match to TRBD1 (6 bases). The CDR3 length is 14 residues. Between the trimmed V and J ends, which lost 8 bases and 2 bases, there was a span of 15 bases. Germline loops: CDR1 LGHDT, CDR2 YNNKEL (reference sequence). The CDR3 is CASSQQGENYGYTF. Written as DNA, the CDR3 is TGTGCCAGCTCCCAACAGGGTGAGAACTATGGCTACACCTTC.

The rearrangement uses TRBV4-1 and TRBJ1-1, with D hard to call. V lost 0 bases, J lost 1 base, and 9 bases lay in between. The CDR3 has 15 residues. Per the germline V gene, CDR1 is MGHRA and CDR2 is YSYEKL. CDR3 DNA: TGCGCCAGCAGCCAAGATGGGCTCGGGAACACTGAAGCTTTCTTT. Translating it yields CASSQDGLGNTEAFF.

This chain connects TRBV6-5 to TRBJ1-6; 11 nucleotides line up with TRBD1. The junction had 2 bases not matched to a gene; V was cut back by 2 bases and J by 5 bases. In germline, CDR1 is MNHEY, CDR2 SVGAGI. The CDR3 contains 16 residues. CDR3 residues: CASSYGTGGNNSPLHF. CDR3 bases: TGTGCCAGCAGTTACGGGACAGGGGGGAATAATTCACCCCTCCACTTT.

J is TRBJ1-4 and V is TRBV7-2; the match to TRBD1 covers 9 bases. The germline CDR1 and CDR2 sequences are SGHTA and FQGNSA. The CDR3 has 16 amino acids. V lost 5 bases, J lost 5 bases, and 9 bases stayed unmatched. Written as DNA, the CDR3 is TGTGCCAGCAGCGTAAAAGGGACAGGGAGAAATGAAAAACTGTTTTTT. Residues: CASSVKGTGRNEKLFF.

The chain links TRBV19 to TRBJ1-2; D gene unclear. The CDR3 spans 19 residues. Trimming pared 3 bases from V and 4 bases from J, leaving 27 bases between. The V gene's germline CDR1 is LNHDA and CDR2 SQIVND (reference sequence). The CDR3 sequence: CASSILGLLSRPPFYGYTF. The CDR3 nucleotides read TGTGCCAGTAGTATTCTTGGCCTTCTGAGCAGGCCGCCCTTCTATGGCTACACCTTC.

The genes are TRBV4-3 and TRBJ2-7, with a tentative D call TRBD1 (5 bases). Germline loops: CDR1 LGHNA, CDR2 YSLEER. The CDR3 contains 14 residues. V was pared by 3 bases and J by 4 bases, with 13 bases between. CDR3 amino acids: CASSQQQGRYEQYF. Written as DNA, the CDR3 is TGCGCCAGCAGCCAGCAGCAGGGCAGGTACGAGCAGTACTTC.

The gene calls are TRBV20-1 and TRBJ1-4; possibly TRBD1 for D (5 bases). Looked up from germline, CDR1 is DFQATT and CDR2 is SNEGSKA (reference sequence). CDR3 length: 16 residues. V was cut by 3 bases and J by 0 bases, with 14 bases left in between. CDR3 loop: CSASRGGRSTNEKLFF. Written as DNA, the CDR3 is TGCAGTGCTAGTAGGGGTGGACGCTCAACTAATGAAAAACTGTTTTTT.

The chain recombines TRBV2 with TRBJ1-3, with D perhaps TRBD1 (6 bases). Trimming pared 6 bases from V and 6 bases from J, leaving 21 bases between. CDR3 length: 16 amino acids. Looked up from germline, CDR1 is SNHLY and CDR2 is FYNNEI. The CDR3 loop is CASRRGFAGRQNTIYF. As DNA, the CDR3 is TGTGCCAGCAGAAGGGGGTTTGCAGGTCGTCAAAACACCATATATTTT.

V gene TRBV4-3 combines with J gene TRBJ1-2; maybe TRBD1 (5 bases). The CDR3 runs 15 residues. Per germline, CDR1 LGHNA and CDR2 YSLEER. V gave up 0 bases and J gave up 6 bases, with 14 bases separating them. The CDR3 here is CASSQDGDSDDGYTF. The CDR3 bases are TGCGCCAGCAGCCAAGATGGAGACAGTGATGATGGCTACACCTTC.

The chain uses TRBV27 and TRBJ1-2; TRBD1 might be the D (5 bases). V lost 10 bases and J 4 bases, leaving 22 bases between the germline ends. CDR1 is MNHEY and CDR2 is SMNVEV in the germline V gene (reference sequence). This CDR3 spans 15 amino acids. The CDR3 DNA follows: TGTGCCACCTCCGGTCGGGGGAGAGGTAGCTATGGCTACACCTTC. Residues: CATSGRGRGSYGYTF.

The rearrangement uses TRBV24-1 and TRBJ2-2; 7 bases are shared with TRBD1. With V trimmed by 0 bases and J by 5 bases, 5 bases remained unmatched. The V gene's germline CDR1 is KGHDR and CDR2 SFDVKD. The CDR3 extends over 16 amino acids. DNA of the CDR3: TGTGCCACCAGTGATTTGGGACAGGAAAGGACCGGGGAGCTGTTTTTT. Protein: CATSDLGQERTGELFF.

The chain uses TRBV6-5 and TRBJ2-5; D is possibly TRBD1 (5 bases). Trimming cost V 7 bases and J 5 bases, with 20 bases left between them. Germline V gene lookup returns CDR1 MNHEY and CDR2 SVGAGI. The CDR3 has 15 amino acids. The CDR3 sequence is CASTQSRPKGETQYF. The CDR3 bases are TGTGCCAGCACCCAGTCGAGGCCTAAGGGGGAGACCCAGTACTTC.

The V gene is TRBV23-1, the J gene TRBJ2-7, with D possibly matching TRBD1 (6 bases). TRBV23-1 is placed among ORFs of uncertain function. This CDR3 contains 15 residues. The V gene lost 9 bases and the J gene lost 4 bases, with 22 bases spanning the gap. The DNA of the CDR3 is TGCGCCAGGACTTATAAGAGGGGACACTCATACGAGCAGTACTTC. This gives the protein CARTYKRGHSYEQYF.

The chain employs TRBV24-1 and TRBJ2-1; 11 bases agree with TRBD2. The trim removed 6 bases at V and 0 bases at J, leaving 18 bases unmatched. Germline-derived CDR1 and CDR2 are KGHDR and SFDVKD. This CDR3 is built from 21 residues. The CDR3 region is CATSPRPGLGLAEISYNEQFF. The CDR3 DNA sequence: TGTGCCACCAGTCCCAGACCGGGACTGGGACTAGCGGAGATCTCCTACAATGAGCAGTTCTTC.

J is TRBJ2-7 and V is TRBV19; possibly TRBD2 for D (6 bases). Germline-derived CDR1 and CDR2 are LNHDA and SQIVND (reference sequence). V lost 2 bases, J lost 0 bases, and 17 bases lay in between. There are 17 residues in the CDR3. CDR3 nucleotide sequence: TGTGCCAGTAGTATACCTCCCCGTGGGGGGAGCTCCTACGAGCAGTACTTC. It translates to CASSIPPRGGSSYEQYF.

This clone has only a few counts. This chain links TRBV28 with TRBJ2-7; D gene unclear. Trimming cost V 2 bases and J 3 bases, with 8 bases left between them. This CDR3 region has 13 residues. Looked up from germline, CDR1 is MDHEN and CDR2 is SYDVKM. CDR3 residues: CASSLARSYEQYF. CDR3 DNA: TGTGCCAGCAGTTTAGCGAGGAGCTACGAGCAGTACTTC. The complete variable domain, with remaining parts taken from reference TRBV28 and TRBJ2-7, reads DVKVTQSSRYLVKRTGEKVFLECVQDMDHENMFWYRQDPGLGLRLIYFSYDVKMKEKGDIPEGYSVSREKKERFSLILESASTNQTSMYLCASSLARSYEQYFGPGTRLTVT.